This paragraph covers one T cell receptor (beta chain) sequence. The antigen is undetermined. Time point: after neoadjuvant nivolumab, at surgical resection. This entry is derived from a study of neoadjuvant anti-PD-1 for oral cavity cancer. Study-wide findings and caveats: Each response group had just a few patients in TCR analyses.

The assay was immunoSEQ multiplex PCR, and TCRdb's table has in-frame clones only and misses some. Found here are roughly 15,000 clones, more than 75% of them singletons; the top ten hold 2.4%. This specimen was PBMCs, taken after nivolumab (anti-PD-1) treatment. The receptor was isolated from a person between 35 and 79 years old with oral cavity squamous cell carcinoma.

In nucleotides, the CDR3 is TGTGCCAGTAGTATCGCCGCCACAGATACGCAGTATTTT. This sequence encodes CASSIAATDTQYF. This chain uses TRBV19 with TRBJ2-3, with D unclear. The V gene lost 3 bases and the J gene lost 2 bases, with 6 bases spanning the gap. Germline CDR1 and CDR2: LNHDA and SQIVND (reference sequence). This CDR3 is 13 amino acids long.